The present T cell receptor beta chain was sequenced within a study of PD-L1 blockade in urothelial cancer. About the study: Beginning in about 2014, patients received atezolizumab, given as 1,200 mg intravenously every 3 weeks. Individuals in the cohort had been given 0 to 3 earlier chemotherapy regimens.

TCRdb keeps only in-frame clones here, not all; method: immunoSEQ multiplex PCR. This sample has about 80,000 clones, with approximately 90% found just once. This clonotype was sampled from a woman aged 70-85 years with urothelial cancer. The specimen was PBMCs, collected around atezolizumab (anti-PD-L1) treatment.

The CDR3 reads CASSLVASGINEQFF. The CDR3 bases are TGCGCCAGCAGCTTGGTCGCTAGCGGGATTAATGAGCAGTTCTTC. The chain combines TRBV5-1 with TRBJ2-1; 9 bases are a match to TRBD2. Germline V gene lookup returns CDR1 SGHRS and CDR2 YFSETQ. The V and J ends lost 0 bases and 7 bases, in that order; junction bases with no gene match: 5. The CDR3 loop spans 15 amino acids.